The 27 T cell receptor beta chains in this list originate from one sample, sequenced in a study of blood T cell repertoires in COVID-19. Clones were read by immunoSEQ multiplex PCR, and TCRdb kept only the in-frame ones, dropping some. In the table there are 95,000 to 150,000 clones, roughly 89% of which are singletons. Sequenced: peripheral blood. All receptors derive from a woman aged 45 to 65 with acute or convalescent COVID-19.

This chain connects TRBV5-5 to TRBJ1-3, with 7 positions matching TRBD1. This CDR3 is 15 amino acids long. Germline CDR1 reads SGHKS; CDR2 reads YYEKEE (reference sequence). Germline trimming cut 3 bases from V and 7 bases from J; bases unmatched to any gene: 10. CDR3 residues: CASSSGQALWNTIYF. CDR3 sequence (DNA): TGTGCCAGCAGCTCCGGACAGGCGCTGTGGAACACCATATATTTT.

The chain combines TRBV5-1 with TRBJ2-7, with a possible D match to TRBD1 (8 bases). Trimming removed 4 bases from V and 7 bases from J, with 21 bases in between. Germline CDR1 reads SGHRS; CDR2 reads YFSETQ. The CDR3 covers 15 residues. The DNA of the CDR3 is TGCGCCAGCAGCGAATCCGGACAGGGAGGGGGGGAGCAGTACTTC. The encoded protein is CASSESGQGGGEQYF.

The J gene is TRBJ1-6, the V gene TRBV15, with 10 bases lining up with TRBD1. Germline V gene lookup returns CDR1 LNHNV and CDR2 YYDKDF (reference sequence). CDR3 length equals 16 residues. J lost 9 bases, V lost 6 bases, and 11 bases had no gene match. This CDR3 is CATRPVLDRGSSPLHF. CDR3 nucleotide sequence: TGTGCCACCAGGCCGGTATTGGACAGGGGGAGTTCACCCCTCCACTTT.

V usage is TRBV19 and J usage is TRBJ1-3; D is ambiguous. Germline values: CDR1 LNHDA, CDR2 SQIVND (reference sequence). There are 16 residues in the CDR3. The V end was cut by 4 bases, the J end by 5 bases, with 18 bases between. CDR3 bases: TGTGCCAGTAGTAGCGTCGATGGGCTCCCTAGAAACACCATATATTTT. Translated: CASSSVDGLPRNTIYF. Full variable domain (missing parts from reference TRBV19 and TRBJ1-3): DGGITQSPKYLFRKEGQNVTLSCEQNLNHDAMYWYRQDPGQGLRLIYYSQIVNDFQKGDIAEGYSVSREKKESFPLTVTSAQKNPTAFYLCASSSVDGLPRNTIYFGEGSWLTVV.

In its sample, this clone was seen once. The chain has TRBV19 and TRBJ1-2; TRBD1 matches at 9 bases. V lost 4 bases, J lost 4 bases, and 7 bases stayed unmatched. The CDR3 is made up of 15 amino acids. Germline V lookup: CDR1 LNHDA, CDR2 SQIVND (reference sequence). In nucleotides, the CDR3 is TGTGCCAGTAGTACCCCGGGACAGGGATCCTATGGCTACACCTTC. Amino acids: CASSTPGQGSYGYTF.

This chain connects TRBV30 to TRBJ1-1; D unclear. The CDR3 runs 11 residues. CDR1 GTSNPN and CDR2 SVGIG come from the germline V gene (reference sequence). DNA for the CDR3: TGTTTAGTAAGCTGGAGCACTGAAGCTTTCTTT. The encoded protein is CLVSWSTEAFF. The whole variable domain, remainder taken from reference TRBV30 and TRBJ1-1, is SQTIHQWPATLVQPVGSPLSLECTVEGTSNPNLYWYRQAAGRGLQLLFYSVGIGQISSEVPQNLSASRPQDRQFILSSKKLLLSDSGFYLCLVSWSTEAFFGQGTRLTVV.

V and J are TRBV24-1 and TRBJ2-1; D may be TRBD1 (5 bases). This CDR3 contains 15 residues. V was cut by 7 bases and J by 0 bases, with 12 bases left in between. CDR1 is KGHDR and CDR2 is SFDVKD in the germline V gene. CDR3 DNA: TGTGCCACCAGCCGACAGTATAGCTCCTACAATGAGCAGTTCTTC. Residues: CATSRQYSSYNEQFF.

The rearrangement uses TRBV19 and TRBJ2-6; 7 nucleotides line up with TRBD2. The V and J ends lost 4 bases and 0 bases, in that order; junction bases with no gene match: 12. The germline gives CDR1 LNHDA, CDR2 SQIVND (reference sequence). The CDR3 is 19 residues long. The CDR3, as DNA: TGTGCCAGTAGTACTTCTCCGCGGGGGAAGACCTCTGGGGCCAACGTCCTGACTTTC. Amino acid sequence: CASSTSPRGKTSGANVLTF.

The gene calls are TRBV7-5 and TRBJ1-3. TRBV7-5 is an annotated pseudogene. The CDR3 contains 17 residues. The CDR3 coding sequence is TGTGTCAGAGCCTCCTCAACGGGGGGCCGCTCTGGAAACACCATATATTTT. Translation gives CVRASSTGGRSGNTIYF.

This chain uses TRBV6-5 with TRBJ2-7, with D possibly TRBD1 on 6 matching bases. Trimming cost V 7 bases and J 4 bases, with 17 bases left between them. Germline CDR1 and CDR2: MNHEY and SVGAGI. The CDR3 is 14 amino acids. Here the CDR3 DNA reads TGTGCCAGCACCGTAGGACAGTCGTTTTACGAGCAGTACTTC. It yields the protein CASTVGQSFYEQYF.

The rearrangement uses TRBV11-3 and TRBJ1-1; TRBD1 aligns across 9 bases. J lost 5 bases, V lost 5 bases, and 6 bases had no gene match. The CDR3 is 14 amino acids. In germline, CDR1 is SGHNT, CDR2 YENEEA. The CDR3 coding sequence is TGTGCCAGCAGCCCCGGGACAGGGAGAACTGAAGCTTTCTTT. This translates into CASSPGTGRTEAFF.

CDR3 in amino acids: CASSFSSETQYF. CDR3 nucleotide sequence: TGTGCCAGCAGTTTTTCATCAGAGACCCAGTACTTC. This rearrangement joins TRBV12-3 or TRBV12-4 to TRBJ2-5; D unclear. The CDR3 has 12 amino acids. V gave up 3 bases and J gave up 4 bases, with 6 bases separating them.

The V and J genes are TRBV19 and TRBJ2-3, with a possible D match to TRBD1 (6 bases). The germline V gene has CDR1 LNHDA and CDR2 SQIVND (reference sequence). The germline V and J ends were trimmed by 3 bases and 2 bases, with 18 bases remaining between them. The CDR3 contains 17 residues. For the CDR3, the DNA is TGTGCCAGTAGTATCCCTGGGCAGGGGTGGGACACAGATACGCAGTATTTT. Its protein is CASSIPGQGWDTDTQYF.

This chain connects TRBV2 to TRBJ2-3; no reliable D call. This CDR3 has 17 residues. In germline, CDR1 is SNHLY, CDR2 FYNNEI. Between the trimmed V and J ends, which lost 0 bases and 7 bases, there was a span of 20 bases. CDR3 loop: CASSEALAANRPHTQYF. CDR3 coding DNA: TGTGCCAGCAGTGAAGCGTTGGCGGCGAACCGTCCACATACGCAGTATTTT.

V and J are TRBV5-5 and TRBJ2-7; D is possibly TRBD1 (6 bases). This CDR3 spans 15 amino acids. From germline, CDR1 is SGHKS and CDR2 YYEKEE (reference sequence). Between the trimmed V and J ends, which lost 4 bases and 2 bases, there was a span of 16 bases. The CDR3 is CASSRLSGTPYEQYF. CDR3 bases: TGTGCCAGCAGCCGATTATCCGGGACACCCTACGAGCAGTACTTC.

The chain joins TRBV12-5 to TRBJ2-1; 9 bases fit TRBD2. CDR3 length equals 17 residues. The V segment lost 5 bases and the J segment 7 bases; nucleotides outside the gene matches: 15. Germline V CDR1 and CDR2: LGHNT, FRNRAP. The CDR3 spells CASGPPLIAGVWNEQFF. CDR3 DNA: TGTGCTAGTGGTCCCCCCCTCATAGCGGGAGTATGGAATGAGCAGTTCTTC.

This clone was observed a single time. The chain couples TRBV19 to TRBJ2-2; 9 nucleotides line up with TRBD1. This CDR3 is 16 amino acids long. V gave up 4 bases and J gave up 7 bases; unmatched junction bases: 10. Germline V gene lookup returns CDR1 LNHDA and CDR2 SQIVND (reference sequence). The CDR3 nucleotides are TGTGCCAGTAGTACCCCGGACAGGGGTTGGGACGGGGAGCTGTTTTTT. Translating gives CASSTPDRGWDGELFF.

Only one count was recorded for this clone. The chain carries TRBV18 and TRBJ2-2, with D perhaps matching TRBD1 (5 bases). Per the germline V gene, CDR1 is KGHSH and CDR2 is LQKENI. Deletions cut 1 base from V and 4 bases from J, with 10 bases between. The CDR3 spans 15 residues. The DNA for the CDR3 is TGTGCCAGCTCACCACAACAGGACGGCACCGGGGAGCTGTTTTTT. Translation gives CASSPQQDGTGELFF.

The count of this clone is one. V gene TRBV18 combines with J gene TRBJ1-2; no definite D call. The V gene lost 2 bases and the J gene lost 8 bases, with 18 bases spanning the gap. Germline CDR1 KGHSH, CDR2 LQKENI. This CDR3 region has 15 residues. In DNA form, the CDR3 reads TGTGCCAGCTCACCAACGGACTCCCAAAGGATAGGCTACACCTTC. Translation: CASSPTDSQRIGYTF.

The chain combines TRBV4-1 with TRBJ2-1; 7 nucleotides line up with TRBD2. CDR3 size: 15 residues. Germline lookup yields CDR1 MGHRA and CDR2 YSYEKL. The V and J ends lost 2 bases and 7 bases, in that order; junction bases with no gene match: 8. CDR3 region: CASSQIGREWNEQFF. The CDR3 coding sequence is TGCGCCAGCAGCCAAATCGGGCGGGAGTGGAATGAGCAGTTCTTC.

This sequence joins TRBV27 and TRBJ2-1, with D perhaps matching TRBD1 (5 bases). Trimming cost V 3 bases and J 4 bases, with 7 bases left between them. Germline V gene lookup returns CDR1 MNHEY and CDR2 SMNVEV (reference sequence). This CDR3 spans 13 amino acids. The CDR3 loop is CASSFRGYNEQFF. As DNA, the CDR3 is TGTGCCAGCAGTTTTAGGGGATACAATGAGCAGTTCTTC.

Worth noting for this clone: Just one base apart from a much larger clone, this may be a read error. V and J are TRBV7-9 and TRBJ2-7; 8 bases fit TRBD1. Losses at the gene ends were 3 bases for V and 0 bases for J; bases not matched to a gene: 4. The CDR3 runs 15 residues. Germline CDR1 is SEHNR and CDR2 is FQNEAQ (reference sequence). The CDR3 protein is CASSLGTGNSYEQYF. The CDR3, as DNA: TGTGCCAGCAGCTTGGGGACAGGCAACTCCTACGAGCAGTACTTC.

This chain uses TRBV4-2 with TRBJ2-7; 7 nucleotides agree with TRBD1. The CDR3 is made up of 16 amino acids. Germline loops: CDR1 LGHNA, CDR2 YNFKEQ. Unmatched junction bases numbered 10, after V lost 4 bases and J lost 1 base. The CDR3 reads CASSPTEGARSYEQYF. CDR3 in DNA: TGTGCCAGCAGCCCTACCGAGGGGGCGCGGTCCTACGAGCAGTACTTC.

The rearrangement links TRBV7-9 to TRBJ1-6; D is perhaps TRBD1 (6 bases). V lost 10 bases and J lost 0, with 25 bases in between. CDR1 SEHNR and CDR2 FQNEAQ come from the germline V gene (reference sequence). The CDR3 length is 19 residues. The CDR3 spells CATRDLGAASSSYNSPLHF. CDR3 nucleotide sequence: TGTGCCACCCGTGACCTGGGGGCAGCTTCTAGCTCCTATAATTCACCCCTCCACTTT.

V and J are TRBV9 and TRBJ1-5; tentatively, D is TRBD1 (5 bases). Trimming pared 0 bases from V and 2 bases from J, leaving 9 bases between. CDR1 and CDR2 from the germline V gene are SGDLS and YYNGEE. This CDR3 is built from 15 residues. Written as DNA, the CDR3 is TGTGCCAGCAGCGTAGACCCGGGGGGCAATCAGCCCCAGCATTTT. This translates into CASSVDPGGNQPQHF. Supplemented by reference TRBV9 and TRBJ1-5, the full variable domain reads DSGVTQTPKHLITATGQRVTLRCSPRSGDLSVYWYQQSLDQGLQFLIQYYNGEERAKGNILERFSAQQFPDLHSELNLSSLELGDSALYFCASSVDPGGNQPQHFGDGTRLSIL.

V gene TRBV7-9 combines with J gene TRBJ1-3; D gene unclear. Germline lookup yields CDR1 SEHNR and CDR2 FQNEAQ (reference sequence). V lost 3 bases to trimming and J lost 3 bases, with 12 bases between them. The CDR3 is 15 residues long. The CDR3 nucleotides are TGTGCCAGCAGCTTGTATGCCGCGGGTGGAAACACCATATATTTT. It is translated as CASSLYAAGGNTIYF.

This sequence joins TRBV18 and TRBJ2-5; 14 bases agree with TRBD2. This CDR3 region has 17 residues. The V gene's germline CDR1 is KGHSH and CDR2 LQKENI. V dropped 3 bases and J dropped 5; count of bases not matched to a gene: 8. The CDR3 here is CASSPSTSGGARETQYF. The CDR3 DNA reads TGTGCCAGCTCACCGTCGACTAGCGGGGGGGCGCGTGAGACCCAGTACTTC. Based on the CDR3 plus reference TRBV18 and TRBJ2-5, the full variable domain is NAGVMQNPRHLVRRRGQEARLRCSPMKGHSHVYWYRQLPEEGLKFMVYLQKENIIDESGMPKERFSAEFPKEGPSILRIQQVVRGDSAAYFCASSPSTSGGARETQYFGPGTRLLVL.